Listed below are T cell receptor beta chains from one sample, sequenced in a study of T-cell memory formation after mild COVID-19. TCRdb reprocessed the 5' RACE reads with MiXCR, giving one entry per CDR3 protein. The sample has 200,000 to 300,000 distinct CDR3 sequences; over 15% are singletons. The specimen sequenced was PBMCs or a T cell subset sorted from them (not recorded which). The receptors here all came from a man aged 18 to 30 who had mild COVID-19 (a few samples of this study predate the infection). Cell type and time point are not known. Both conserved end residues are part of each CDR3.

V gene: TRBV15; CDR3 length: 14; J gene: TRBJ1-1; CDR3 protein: CATSRPGGNTEAFF
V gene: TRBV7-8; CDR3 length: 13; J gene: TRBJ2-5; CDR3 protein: CASSLVPPETQYF
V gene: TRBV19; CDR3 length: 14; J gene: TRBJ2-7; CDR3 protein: CASSTDRVGYEQYF
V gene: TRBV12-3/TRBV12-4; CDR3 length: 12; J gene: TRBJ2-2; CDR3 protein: CASSEIRRELFF
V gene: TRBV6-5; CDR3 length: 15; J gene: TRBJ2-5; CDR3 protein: CASSYGWGRGETQYF
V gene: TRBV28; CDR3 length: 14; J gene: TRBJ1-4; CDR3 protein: CASSLTPPWRKLFF
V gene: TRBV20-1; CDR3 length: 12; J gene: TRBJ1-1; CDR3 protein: CSERGRNTEAFF
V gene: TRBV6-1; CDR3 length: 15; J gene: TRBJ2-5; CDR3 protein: CASSEGPGRGETQYF
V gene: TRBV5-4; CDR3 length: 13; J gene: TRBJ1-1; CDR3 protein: CASSRLGVTEAFF
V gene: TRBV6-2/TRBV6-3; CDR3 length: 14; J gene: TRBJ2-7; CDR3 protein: CASGQSGGPLLRYF
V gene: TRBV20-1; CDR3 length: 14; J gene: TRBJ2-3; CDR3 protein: CSAARGRRTDTQYF
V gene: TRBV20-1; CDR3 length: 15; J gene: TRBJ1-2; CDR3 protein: CSARLTGGYNYGYTF
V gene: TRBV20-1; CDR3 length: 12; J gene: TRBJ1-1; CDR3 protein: CSARQGNTEAFF
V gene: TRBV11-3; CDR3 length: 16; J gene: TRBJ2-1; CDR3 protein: CASSFGADRGKYEQFF
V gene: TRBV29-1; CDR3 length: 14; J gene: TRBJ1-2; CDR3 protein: CSVVNSRGPTGYTF
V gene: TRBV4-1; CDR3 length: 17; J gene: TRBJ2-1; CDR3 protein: CASSQEFGRSSYNEQFF
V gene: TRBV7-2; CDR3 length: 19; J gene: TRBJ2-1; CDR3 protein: CASSPRGLAGGLSYNEQFF
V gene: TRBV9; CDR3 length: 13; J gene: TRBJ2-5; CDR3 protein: CASSEGLAVTQYF
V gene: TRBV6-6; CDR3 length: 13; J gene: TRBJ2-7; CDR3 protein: CASSPGDAYEQYF
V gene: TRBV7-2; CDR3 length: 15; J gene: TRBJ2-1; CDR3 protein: CASKTWDRGPNEQFF
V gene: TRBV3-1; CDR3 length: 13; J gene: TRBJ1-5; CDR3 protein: CASSHGDYQPQHF
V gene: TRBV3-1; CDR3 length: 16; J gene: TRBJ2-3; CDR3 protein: CASSPDRGLVTDTQYF
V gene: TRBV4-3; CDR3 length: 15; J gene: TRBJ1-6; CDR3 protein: CASSRRGGANSPLHF
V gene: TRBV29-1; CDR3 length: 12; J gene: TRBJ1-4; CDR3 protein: CSVGQGGEKLFF
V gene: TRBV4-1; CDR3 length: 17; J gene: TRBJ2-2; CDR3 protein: CASSRDPGGGRTGELFF
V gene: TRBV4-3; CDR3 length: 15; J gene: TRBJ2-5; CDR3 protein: CASSQDLRGQETQYF
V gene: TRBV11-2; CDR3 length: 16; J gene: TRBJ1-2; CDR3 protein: CASSRAGWGQGDGYTF
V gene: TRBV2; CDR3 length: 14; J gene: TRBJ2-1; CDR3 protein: CALRRTALDNEQFF
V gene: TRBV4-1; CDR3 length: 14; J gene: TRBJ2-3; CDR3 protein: CASSHRGGPDTQYF
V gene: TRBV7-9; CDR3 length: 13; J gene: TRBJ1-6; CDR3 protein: CASSLGGTGPLHF
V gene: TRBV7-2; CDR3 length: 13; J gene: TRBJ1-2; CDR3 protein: CASSLEQWGGYTF
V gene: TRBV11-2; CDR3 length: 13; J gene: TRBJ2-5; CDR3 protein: CASVGLAGETQYF
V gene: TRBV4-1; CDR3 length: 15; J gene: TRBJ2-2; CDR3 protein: CASSPPGLNTGELFF
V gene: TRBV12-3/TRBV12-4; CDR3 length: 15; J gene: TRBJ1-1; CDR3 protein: CASKPMGTGGTEAFF
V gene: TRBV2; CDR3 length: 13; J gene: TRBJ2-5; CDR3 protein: CASKRGAGETQYF
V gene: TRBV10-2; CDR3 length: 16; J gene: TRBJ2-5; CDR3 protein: CASSEGLAGGQETQYF
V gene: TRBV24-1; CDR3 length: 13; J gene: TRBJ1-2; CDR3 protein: CATSDSTGDGYTF
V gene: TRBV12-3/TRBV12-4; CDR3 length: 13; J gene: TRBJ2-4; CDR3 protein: CASRLAGGLIQYF
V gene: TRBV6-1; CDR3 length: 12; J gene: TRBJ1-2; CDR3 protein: CASREGGHGYTF
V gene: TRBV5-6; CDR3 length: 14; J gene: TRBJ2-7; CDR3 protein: CASSLERETYEQYF